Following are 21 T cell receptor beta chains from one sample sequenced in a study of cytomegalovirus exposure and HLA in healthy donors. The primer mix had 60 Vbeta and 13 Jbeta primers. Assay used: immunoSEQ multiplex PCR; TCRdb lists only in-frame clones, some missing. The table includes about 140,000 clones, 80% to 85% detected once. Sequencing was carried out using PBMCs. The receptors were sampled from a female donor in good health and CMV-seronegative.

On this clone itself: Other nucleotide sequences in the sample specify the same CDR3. The CDR3 here is CASSPGQLNTEAFF. DNA for the CDR3: TGTGCCAGCAGTCCGGGACAGCTGAACACTGAAGCTTTCTTT. The chain links TRBV28 to TRBJ1-1; 7 bases align to TRBD1. The CDR3 is 14 residues long. J was trimmed by 0 bases and V by 5 bases; bases with no gene match: 3. Germline lookup yields CDR1 MDHEN and CDR2 SYDVKM.

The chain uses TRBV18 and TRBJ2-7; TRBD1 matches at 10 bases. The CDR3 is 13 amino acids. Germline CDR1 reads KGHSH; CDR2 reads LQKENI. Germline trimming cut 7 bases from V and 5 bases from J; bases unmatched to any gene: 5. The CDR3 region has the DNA TGTGCCAGCTTAGGGGACAGGGGAAACGAGCAGTACTTC. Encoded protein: CASLGDRGNEQYF.

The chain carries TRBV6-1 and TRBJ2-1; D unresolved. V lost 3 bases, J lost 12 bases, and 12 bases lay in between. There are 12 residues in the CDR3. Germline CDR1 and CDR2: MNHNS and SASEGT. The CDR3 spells CASSEGGGRQFF. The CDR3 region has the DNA TGTGCCAGCAGTGAGGGTGGCGGAAGGCAGTTCTTC.

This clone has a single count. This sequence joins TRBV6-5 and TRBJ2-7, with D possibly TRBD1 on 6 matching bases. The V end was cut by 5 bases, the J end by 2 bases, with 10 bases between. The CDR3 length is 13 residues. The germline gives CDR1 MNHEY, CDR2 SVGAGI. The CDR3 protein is CASSRQEPYEQYF. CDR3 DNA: TGTGCCAGCAGTAGACAGGAGCCCTACGAGCAGTACTTC.

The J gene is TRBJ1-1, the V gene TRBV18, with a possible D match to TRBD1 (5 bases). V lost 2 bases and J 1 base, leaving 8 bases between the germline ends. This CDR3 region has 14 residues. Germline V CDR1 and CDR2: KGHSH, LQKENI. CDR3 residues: CASSPGRANTEAFF. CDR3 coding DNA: TGTGCCAGCTCACCAGGCAGGGCGAACACTGAAGCTTTCTTT.

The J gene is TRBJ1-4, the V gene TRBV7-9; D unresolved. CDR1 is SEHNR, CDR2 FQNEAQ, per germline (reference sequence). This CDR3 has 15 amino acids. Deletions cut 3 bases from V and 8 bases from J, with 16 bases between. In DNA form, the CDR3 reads TGTGCCAGCAGCTTCGTTAACGGCGAGGAAGAAAAACTGTTTTTT. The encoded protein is CASSFVNGEEEKLFF.

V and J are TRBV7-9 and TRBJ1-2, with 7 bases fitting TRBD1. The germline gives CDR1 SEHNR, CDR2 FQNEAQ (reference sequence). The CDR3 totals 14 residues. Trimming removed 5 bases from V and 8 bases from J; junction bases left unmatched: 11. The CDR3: CASSKGAQGGGYTF. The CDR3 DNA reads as TGTGCCAGCAGCAAGGGGGCTCAGGGCGGCGGCTACACCTTC.

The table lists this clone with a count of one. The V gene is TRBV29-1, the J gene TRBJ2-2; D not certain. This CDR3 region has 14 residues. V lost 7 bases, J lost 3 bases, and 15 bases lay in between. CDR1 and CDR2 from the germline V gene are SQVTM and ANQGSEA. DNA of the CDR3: TGCAGCGCCGCCGACGGAGATTACACCGGGGAGCTGTTTTTT. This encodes CSAADGDYTGELFF.

The CDR3 reads CASSEVWGRGEAFF. Written as DNA, the CDR3 is TGTGCCAGCAGTGAAGTATGGGGGAGGGGAGAAGCTTTCTTT. The V gene is TRBV6-1, the J gene TRBJ1-1; D might be TRBD1 (5 bases). Per germline, CDR1 MNHNS and CDR2 SASEGT. The CDR3 totals 14 residues. V was cut by 1 base and J by 8 bases, with 14 bases left in between.

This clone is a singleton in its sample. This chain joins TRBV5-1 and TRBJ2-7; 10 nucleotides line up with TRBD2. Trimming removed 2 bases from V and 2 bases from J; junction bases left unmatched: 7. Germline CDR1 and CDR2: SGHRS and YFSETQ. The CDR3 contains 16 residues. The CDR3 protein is CASSFTGTSEPYEQYF. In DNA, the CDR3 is TGCGCCAGCAGCTTTACCGGGACTAGCGAGCCCTACGAGCAGTACTTC.

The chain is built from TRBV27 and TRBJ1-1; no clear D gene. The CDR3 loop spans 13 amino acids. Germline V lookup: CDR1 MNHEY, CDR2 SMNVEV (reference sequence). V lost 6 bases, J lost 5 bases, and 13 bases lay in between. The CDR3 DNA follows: TGTGCCAGCAGAATAATAGATGCAACTGAAGCTTTCTTT. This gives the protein CASRIIDATEAFF.

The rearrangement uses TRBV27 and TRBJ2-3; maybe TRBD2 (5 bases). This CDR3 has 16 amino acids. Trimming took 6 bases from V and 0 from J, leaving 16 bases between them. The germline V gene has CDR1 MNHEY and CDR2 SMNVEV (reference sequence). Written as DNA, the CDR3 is TGTGCCAGCAGGCTAACTAGGAGAATAAGCACAGATACGCAGTATTTT. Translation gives CASRLTRRISTDTQYF.

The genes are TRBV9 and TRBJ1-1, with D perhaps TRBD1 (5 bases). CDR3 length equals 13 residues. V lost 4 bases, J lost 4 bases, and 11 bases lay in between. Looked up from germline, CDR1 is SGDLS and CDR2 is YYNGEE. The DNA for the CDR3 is TGTGCCAGCAGCCCGAGGAGGGGCACTGAAGCTTTCTTT. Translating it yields CASSPRRGTEAFF.

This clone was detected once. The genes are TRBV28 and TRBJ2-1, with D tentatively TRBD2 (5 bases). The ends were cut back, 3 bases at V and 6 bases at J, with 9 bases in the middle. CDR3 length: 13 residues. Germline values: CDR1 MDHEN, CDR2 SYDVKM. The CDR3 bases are TGTGCCAGCAGTTTTTGGGCGGGCAATGAGCAGTTCTTC. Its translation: CASSFWAGNEQFF.

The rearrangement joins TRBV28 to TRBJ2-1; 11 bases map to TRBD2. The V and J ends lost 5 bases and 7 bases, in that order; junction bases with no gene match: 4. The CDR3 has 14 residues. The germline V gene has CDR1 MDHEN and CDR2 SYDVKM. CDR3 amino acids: CASSRLAGRNEQFF. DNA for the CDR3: TGTGCCAGCAGTCGACTAGCGGGGAGGAATGAGCAGTTCTTC. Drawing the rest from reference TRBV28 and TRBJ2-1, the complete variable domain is DVKVTQSSRYLVKRTGEKVFLECVQDMDHENMFWYRQDPGLGLRLIYFSYDVKMKEKGDIPEGYSVSREKKERFSLILESASTNQTSMYLCASSRLAGRNEQFFGPGTRLTVL.

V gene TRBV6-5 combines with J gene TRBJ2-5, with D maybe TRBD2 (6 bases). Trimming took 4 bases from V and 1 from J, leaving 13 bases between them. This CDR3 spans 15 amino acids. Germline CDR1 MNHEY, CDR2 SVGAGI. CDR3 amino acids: CASSSTRDSQETQYF. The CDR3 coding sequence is TGTGCCAGCAGTTCCACCCGGGACTCCCAAGAGACCCAGTACTTC.

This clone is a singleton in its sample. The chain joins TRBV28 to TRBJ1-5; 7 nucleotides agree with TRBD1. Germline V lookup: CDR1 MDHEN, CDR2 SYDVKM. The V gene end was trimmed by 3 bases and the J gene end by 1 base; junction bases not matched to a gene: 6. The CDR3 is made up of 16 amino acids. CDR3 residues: CASSLEGARSNQPQHF. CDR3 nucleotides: TGTGCCAGCAGTTTGGAGGGGGCGCGGAGCAATCAGCCCCAGCATTTT.

The CDR3 is CASSFGGAGSYEQYF. Written as DNA, the CDR3 is TGTGCCAGCAGCTTCGGCGGAGCCGGTTCCTACGAGCAGTACTTC. The V call is TRBV11-1, the J call TRBJ2-7; no reliable D call. V lost 3 bases and J lost 1, with 13 bases in between. Looked up from germline, CDR1 is SGHAT and CDR2 is FQDESV (reference sequence). The CDR3 consists of 15 residues.

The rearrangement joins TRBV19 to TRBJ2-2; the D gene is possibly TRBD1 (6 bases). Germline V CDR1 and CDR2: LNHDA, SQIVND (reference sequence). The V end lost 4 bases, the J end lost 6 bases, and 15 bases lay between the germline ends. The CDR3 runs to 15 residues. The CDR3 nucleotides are TGTGCCAGTAGTACCGGGACATGGGTATCCGGGGAGCTGTTTTTT. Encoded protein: CASSTGTWVSGELFF.

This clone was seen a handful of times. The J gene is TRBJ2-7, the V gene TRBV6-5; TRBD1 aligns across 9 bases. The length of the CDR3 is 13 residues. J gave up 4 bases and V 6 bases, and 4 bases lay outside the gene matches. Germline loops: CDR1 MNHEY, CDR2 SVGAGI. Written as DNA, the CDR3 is TGTGCCAGCAGGATGACAGGGGGGTACGAGCAGTACTTC. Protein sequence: CASRMTGGYEQYF.

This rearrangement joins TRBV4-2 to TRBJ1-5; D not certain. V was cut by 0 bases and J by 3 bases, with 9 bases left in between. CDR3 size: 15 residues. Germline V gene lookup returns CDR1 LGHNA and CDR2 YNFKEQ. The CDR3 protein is CASSQDLGANQPQHF. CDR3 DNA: TGTGCCAGCAGCCAAGATCTGGGCGCCAATCAGCCCCAGCATTTT.